This T cell receptor beta chain appears in the sequencing data of a study of a mutant IDH1 vaccine in newly diagnosed glioma (TCRdb year 2021). Some background on the complete study: Of the approximately 30 treated patients, approximately 62% were male and approximately 40% were female, and the mean age was around 40 years. Peripheral blood samples were drawn at six visits, namely V03 (baseline), V05, V07, V10, V12 and V13. Longitudinal TCRB deep sequencing was done for 25 treated patients, wherever samples were available for exploratory analyses. Before enrollment, patients had received standard therapy of radiotherapy alone, temozolomide alone, or radiochemotherapy with temozolomide; most received the combination.

The time point label here, explained by the study, means: baseline, week 1 (first vaccination visit). Explained via the paper, the treatment or condition label denotes: pre-vaccination baseline after standard-of-care therapy. Newly diagnosed WHO grade 3 or 4 IDH1-mutant astrocytomas showing loss of nuclear ATRX were present in the donors. The samples were drawn from NOA16, a multicentre, single-arm, open-label phase I trial in Germany that tested a mutant IDH1 peptide vaccine in humans for the first time. For immunogenicity testing, the blood drawn at visit V03 was used as the baseline sample. Genomic DNA for TCRB sequencing was extracted from EDTA blood using the DNeasy Blood and Tissue Kit. As for this clone: This clone's antigen is unknown. No qualities accompany the bases; no much larger clone lies one base away.

Points the paper makes about the study in general: Pseudoprogression seemed to be unrelated to changes in the top peripheral T cell clonotypes found by TCRB sequencing. According to the authors, sample limitations meant that analyses of patient blood samples could not be reproduced. Availability determined which PBMC samples were chosen for TCRB deep sequencing. Immune responses induced by the vaccine were seen in more than 85% of patients across multiple MHC alleles.

Reading from cysteine to phenylalanine, the CDR3 counts 13 amino acids. Just the 39-base CDR3 DNA is kept, in frame starting at base 1. As encoded in the germline V gene, CDR1 is SGHRS while CDR2 is YFSETQ. The V and J ends are trimmed by 1 base and 1 base, leaving 4 bases between them. The library came from the immunoSEQ multiplex PCR assay. The hsTCRB Kit was used according to the manufacturer's protocol to amplify rearranged TCR beta chain sequences. An Illumina MiSeq was used to sequence the TCRB libraries. As for how the authors treated the data: Demultiplexing, trimming and gene mapping were performed with the kit vendor's proprietary platform. Entries here come from immuneACCESS through TCRdb and include only in-frame sequences with V and J called. Some clones fail to appear in such tables; in the studies checked, an unresolved V gene covers under half of the shortfall, and the cause of the remainder is unknown. V and J calls and clone size come straight from that table; D and trimming were deduced from the DNA. The sample records around 100,000 clones, roughly four fifths of which are singletons. Together, the top ten hold 5.3% of the sample.

The clonotype was recovered from a man aged 35 to 55 with glioma. Some clones in this sample may be carry-over from other donors' samples. Sequenced material: PBMCs, taken from a glioma patient treated with radiotherapy, temozolomide or both. The sequence joins TRBV5-1 to TRBJ2-3, with the identity of the D gene unclear. CDR3 protein: CASSLFGTDTQYF. In nucleotides, the sequence is TGCGCCAGCAGCTTGTTTGGCACAGATACGCAGTATTTT.